A selection of T cell receptor beta chains follows, all from one sample in a study of cytomegalovirus exposure and HLA in healthy donors. Here immunoSEQ multiplex PCR was the method, and the copy in TCRdb shows in-frame clones only, minus some. This sample's clone table lists roughly 60,000 clones. The sample taken for sequencing was PBMCs. These receptor sequences come from a woman aged 18-29 years in good health and CMV-seronegative. Each CDR3 is given with its conserved first and last residue. The order of the fields is J gene, V gene, D gene, CDR3 DNA, CDR3 protein. The D gene is left open where the match is weak.

TRBJ2-1	TRBV5-1	NA	TGCGCCAGCAGCTTGGGCGAGGGGGTCTACTACAATGAGCAGTTCTTC	CASSLGEGVYYNEQFF
TRBJ2-7	TRBV28	NA	TGTGCCAGCACTACCGGGACACTGCCTTACGAGCAGTACTTC	CASTTGTLPYEQYF
TRBJ1-6	TRBV5-6	NA	TGTGCCAGCAGCGCGTCTAGGCAGGGGAATAGATCACCCCTCCACTTT	CASSASRQGNRSPLHF
TRBJ2-3	TRBV9	TRBD2	TGTGCCAGCAGCGTAGTTAGCGGGGGGGCAGATACGCAGTATTTT	CASSVVSGGADTQYF
TRBJ2-5	TRBV9	TRBD1	TGTGCCAGCAGCGCCGCCGGGACAGAGGGGGAGACCCAGTACTTC	CASSAAGTEGETQYF
TRBJ2-1	TRBV6-4	TRBD2	TGTGCCAGCAGTGTACTAGCGGGAGACAATGAGCAGTTCTTC	CASSVLAGDNEQFF
TRBJ2-3	TRBV5-1	NA	TGCGCCAGCAGCTTGGATCGAGATACGCAGTATTTT	CASSLDRDTQYF
TRBJ2-7	TRBV9	TRBD1	TGTGCCAGCAGCGCCAGGGGGACAGGGAACGAGCAGTACTTC	CASSARGTGNEQYF
TRBJ2-2	TRBV7-9	TRBD1	TGTGCCAGCAGCTCCTCCGGGACAGGGCACACCGGGGAGCTGTTTTTT	CASSSSGTGHTGELFF
TRBJ1-5	TRBV27	TRBD1	TGTGCCAGCAGCCGCTTAAATCCACAGGGGCTCGTCAATCAGCCCCAGCATTTT	CASSRLNPQGLVNQPQHF
TRBJ2-2	TRBV4-1	TRBD2	TGCGCCAGCAGCCGCATTTCTAGCGGGGGGACCAAGAACACCGGGGAGCTGTTTTTT	CASSRISSGGTKNTGELFF
TRBJ2-7	TRBV5-4	TRBD1	TGTGCCAGCAGCTTTACAGGGGGCCTAGGGGCCTACGAGCAGTACTTC	CASSFTGGLGAYEQYF
TRBJ1-2	TRBV15	NA	TGTGCCACCAGCAGAGATCGAGGAGACAGGTCTAACTATGGCTACACCTTC	CATSRDRGDRSNYGYTF
TRBJ2-7	TRBV4-1	NA	TGCGCCAGCAGCCAAGATGACATCTACGAGCAGTACTTC	CASSQDDIYEQYF
TRBJ2-7	TRBV5-1	NA	TGCGCCAGCGGGGAGGGGGGAGTCTACGAGCAGTACTTC	CASGEGGVYEQYF